This TCR beta chain was retrieved from a study of cytomegalovirus exposure and HLA in healthy donors. Study findings and constraints: In an earlier analysis, most TCR beta V segments were productive about 87% or about 30% of the time.

Germline CDR1 is MNHNS and CDR2 is SASEGT. The V end was cut by 2 bases, the J end by 2 bases, with 11 bases between. The CDR3 has 15 residues. To note about this clone: Its antigen is not identified.

PCR amplification relied on 60 Vbeta primers (plus 13 Jbeta primers). Method: immunoSEQ multiplex PCR; TCRdb's copy keeps in-frame clones and lacks some. The data show fewer than 150,000 clones, about 78% seen once. The clonotype comes from a young woman in good health and CMV-seropositive. Sequenced: PBMCs. The rearrangement joins TRBV6-1 to TRBJ2-3, with D hard to call. The CDR3 DNA is TGTGCCAGCAGTGAAAACAACCAGATCACAGATACGCAGTATTTT. As protein: CASSENNQITDTQYF.